The T cell receptor (beta chain) under discussion was sequenced for a study of resident and recirculating memory T cells in vitiligo. On the study more broadly: Shave-biopsy epidermis from lesional and nonlesional skin was sequenced alongside PBMCs. The samples were homogenized without cell sorting before genomic DNA extraction.

There are 15 residues in the CDR3. The germline CDR1 and CDR2 sequences are MNHNS and SASEGT. After removal of 4 bases from V and 2 bases from J, the junction contained 7 bases not matched to a gene. Profiled with immunoSEQ multiplex PCR; TCRdb holds only in-frame clones, not every one. The profile shows tens of thousands of clones, just over 90% of them singletons. The sequenced sample was blood. This receptor was obtained from a male donor with vitiligo. V and J are TRBV6-1 and TRBJ2-5, with 7 positions matching TRBD2. CDR3 sequence (DNA): TGTGCCAGCAGTGCTTTAAGGACTAGTCAAGAGACCCAGTACTTC. Translated, it gives CASSALRTSQETQYF.